The sequence of this T cell receptor beta chain was determined in a study of blood T cell repertoires in COVID-19 (dated by TCRdb to 2018 to 2020). For the wider study: Samples from collaborators originated in the United States, Italy and Spain and spanned both the acute and convalescent phases of COVID-19. The material from the prospective study consisted of cDNA or gDNA derived from T cells, B-cell-depleted T cells, or PBMCs. Deeply sampled blood TCRbeta repertoires from subjects exposed to, actively infected with, or recovered from COVID-19 were included in the dataset. The repertoires were made available in a free public database intended to serve as a resource for research on the immune response to SARS-CoV-2. The samples were drawn from the first 160 participants of the ongoing ImmuneRACE study and from some 1,300 subjects provided by 6 global collaborators. Sample metadata almost always included a de-identified subject ID, COVID-19 status, age in years and sex. Where available, HLA class I and class II types were taken from metadata supplied by the sample provider and were not determined by assay-based typing. General conclusions and limits of the study: The amount of clinical and demographic metadata varied by source and participant and was provided uncurated.

Details on this clone: Its antigen has not been determined. No base quality values were provided; no much bigger clone lies one nucleotide off.

The germline V gene (reference sequence) specifies MNHEY as CDR1 and SMNVEV as CDR2. V is clipped by 6 bases and J by 10 bases, and the sequence between their germline boundaries is 18 bases long. Including cysteine and phenylalanine, the CDR3 has 13 amino acids. Just CDR3 DNA is preserved here, 39 bases in frame from base 1. The collaborating institutions used their own protocols to collect whole blood in K2EDTA tubes. For TCRbeta analysis, collaborators shipped samples as frozen whole blood, isolated PBMCs, or DNA extracted from either of those sample types. TCRbeta CDR3 regions were amplified from genomic DNA using the immunoSEQ Assay, a bias-controlled multiplex PCR. The study's processing was this. The number of nucleated cells in each sample was estimated from the amplification of reference gene primers within the assay. Sequence reads were collapsed and filtered to measure the absolute abundance of every unique TCRbeta CDR3 rearrangement. For each sample, productive Simpson clonality was calculated as the square root of Simpson's diversity index across productive rearrangements. As stored in TCRdb, this immuneACCESS dataset retains in-frame rearrangements with V and J assigned. A fraction of the clones does not appear; measured against another copy, unresolved V genes explain less than half of the discrepancy, and the remainder lacks a known reason. That table furnishes V, J and clone size, whereas the DNA furnished D and trimming. Recorded for this sample are around 97,000 clones; roughly 87% of them occurred a single time. Over 15% of the sample rests with the top ten.

The clonotype comes from a woman older than 75 in a cohort sampled during active COVID-19. The chain employs TRBV27 and TRBJ1-1, with TRBD1 perhaps the D gene, on 6 matching bases. The specimen was peripheral blood. This receptor has the CDR3 CASRPQQGMGAFF. The sequenced DNA: TGTGCCAGCAGGCCCCAACAGGGTATGGGAGCTTTCTTT.